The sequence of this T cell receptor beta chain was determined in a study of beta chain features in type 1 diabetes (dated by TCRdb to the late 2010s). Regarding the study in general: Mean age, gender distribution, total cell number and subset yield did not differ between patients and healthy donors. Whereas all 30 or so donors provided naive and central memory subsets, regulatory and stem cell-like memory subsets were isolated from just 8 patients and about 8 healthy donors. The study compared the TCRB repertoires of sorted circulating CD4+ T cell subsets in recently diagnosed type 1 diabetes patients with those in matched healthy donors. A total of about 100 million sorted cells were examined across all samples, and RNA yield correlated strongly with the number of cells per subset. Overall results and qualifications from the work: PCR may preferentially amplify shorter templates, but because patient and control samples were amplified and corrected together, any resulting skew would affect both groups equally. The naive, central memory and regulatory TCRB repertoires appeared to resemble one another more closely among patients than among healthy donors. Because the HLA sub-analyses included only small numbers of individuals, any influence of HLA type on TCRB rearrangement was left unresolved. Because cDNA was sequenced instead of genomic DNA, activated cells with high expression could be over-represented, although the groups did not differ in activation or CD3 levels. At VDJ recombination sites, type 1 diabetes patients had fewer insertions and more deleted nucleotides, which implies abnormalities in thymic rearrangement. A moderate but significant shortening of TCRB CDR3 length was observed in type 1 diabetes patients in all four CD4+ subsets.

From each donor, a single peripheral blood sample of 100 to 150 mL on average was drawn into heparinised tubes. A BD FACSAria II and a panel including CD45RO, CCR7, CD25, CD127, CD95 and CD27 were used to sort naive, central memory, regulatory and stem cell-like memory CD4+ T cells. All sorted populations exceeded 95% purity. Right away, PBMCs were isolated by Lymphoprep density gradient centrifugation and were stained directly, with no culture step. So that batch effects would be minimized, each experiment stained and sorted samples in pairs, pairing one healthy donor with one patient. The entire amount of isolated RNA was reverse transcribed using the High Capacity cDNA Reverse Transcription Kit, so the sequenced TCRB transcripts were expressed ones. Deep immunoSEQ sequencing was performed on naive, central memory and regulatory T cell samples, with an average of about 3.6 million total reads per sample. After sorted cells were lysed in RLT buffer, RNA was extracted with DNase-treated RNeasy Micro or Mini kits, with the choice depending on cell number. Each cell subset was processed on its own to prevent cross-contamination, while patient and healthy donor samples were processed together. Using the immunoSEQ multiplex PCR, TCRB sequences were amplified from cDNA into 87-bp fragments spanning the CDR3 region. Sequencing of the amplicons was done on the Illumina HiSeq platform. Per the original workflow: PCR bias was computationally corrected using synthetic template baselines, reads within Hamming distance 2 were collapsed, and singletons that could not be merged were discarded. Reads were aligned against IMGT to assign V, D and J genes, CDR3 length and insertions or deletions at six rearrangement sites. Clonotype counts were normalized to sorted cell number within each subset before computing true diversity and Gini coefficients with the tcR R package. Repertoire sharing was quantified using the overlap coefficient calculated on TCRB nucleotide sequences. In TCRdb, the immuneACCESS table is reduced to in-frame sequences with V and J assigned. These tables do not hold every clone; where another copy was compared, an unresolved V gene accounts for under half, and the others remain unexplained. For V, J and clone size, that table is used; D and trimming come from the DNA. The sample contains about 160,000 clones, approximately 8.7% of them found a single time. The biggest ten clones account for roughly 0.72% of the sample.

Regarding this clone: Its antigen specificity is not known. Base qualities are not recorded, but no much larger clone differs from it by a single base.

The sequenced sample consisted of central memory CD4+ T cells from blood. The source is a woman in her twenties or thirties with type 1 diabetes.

The CDR3 region: CASSYRDRGEKLFF. The DNA sequence is as follows: TGTGCCAGCAGCTACCGGGACAGGGGAGAAAAACTGTTTTTT. The chain is encoded by TRBV4-2 joined to TRBJ1-4, with 10 middle bases fitting TRBD1. Including cysteine and phenylalanine, the CDR3 has 14 amino acids. The DNA shown is the 42-base CDR3, in frame from base 1. V is pruned by 5 bases and J by 8 bases, leaving 5 bases of the junction without a gene match. The germline V gene yields LGHNA for CDR1 and YNFKEQ for CDR2.